This TCR beta chain was sequenced in a study of OX40 agonist ivuxolimab in advanced cancers. At the level of the study: Three patients responded partially, comprising one with hepatocellular carcinoma and two with cutaneous melanoma.

Libraries were prepared by immunoSEQ multiplex PCR; TCRdb keeps only in-frame clonotypes and omits some of them. The data contain tens of thousands of clones, roughly 86% of them singletons. This clonotype was obtained from an adult with an advanced solid tumor such as melanoma, head and neck, liver or kidney cancer. The sample in question was CD4+ or CD8+ T cells sorted from blood, obtained in a trial of the OX40 agonist ivuxolimab.

The CDR3 DNA reads TGTGCCAGCAGCCCCAGGGACAGGGAAACCTATGGCTACACCTTC. Translated, it gives CASSPRDRETYGYTF. The V and J genes are TRBV5-6 and TRBJ1-2, with 9 bases aligning to TRBD1. The germline CDR1 and CDR2 sequences are SGHDT and YYEEEE. The CDR3 extends over 15 amino acids. V was pared by 4 bases and J by 4 bases, with 8 bases of the junction left unmatched.